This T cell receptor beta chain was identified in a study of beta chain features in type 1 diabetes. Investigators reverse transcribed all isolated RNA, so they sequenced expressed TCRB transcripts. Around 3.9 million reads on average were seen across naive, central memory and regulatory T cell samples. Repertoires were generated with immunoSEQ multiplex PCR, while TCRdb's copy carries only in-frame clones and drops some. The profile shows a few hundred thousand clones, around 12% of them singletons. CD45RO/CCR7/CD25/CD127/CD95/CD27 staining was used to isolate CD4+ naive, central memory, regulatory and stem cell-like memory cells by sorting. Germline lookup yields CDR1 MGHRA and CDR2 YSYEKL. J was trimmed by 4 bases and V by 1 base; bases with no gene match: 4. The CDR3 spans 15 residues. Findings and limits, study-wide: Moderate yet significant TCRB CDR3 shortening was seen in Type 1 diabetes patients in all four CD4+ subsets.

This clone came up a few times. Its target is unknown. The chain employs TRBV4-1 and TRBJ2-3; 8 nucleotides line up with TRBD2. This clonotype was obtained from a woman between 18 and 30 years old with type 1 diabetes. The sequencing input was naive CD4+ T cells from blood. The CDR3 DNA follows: TGCGCCAGCAGCCAAGGGACTAGCCCGCCAGATACGCAGTATTTT. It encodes CASSQGTSPPDTQYF.